This T cell receptor (beta chain) was retrieved from a study of CD8+CD57+ T cells in acquired aplastic anemia. CDR3 and TCR beta VDJ profiling relied on a genomic DNA template. MiXCR was run by TCRdb on the reads, yielding one entry per CDR3 protein. The sample yields 150,000 to 200,000 distinct CDR3 sequences, nearly 50% seen once. Sequencing was done on patients that had shown CD8+CD57+ cell expansion by flow cytometry. This CDR3 spans 13 amino acids. V trimming: 5 bases; J trimming: 7 bases; junction bases outside the gene matches: 6. Germline assignment: CDR1 LNHDA and CDR2 SQIVND (reference sequence).

This clonotype was sampled from a human donor with aplastic anemia. The V gene is TRBV19, the J gene TRBJ1-1; 8 bases agree with TRBD1. Sequencing was carried out using sorted CD4+, CD8+, or CD8+CD57+ T cells (not recorded which) from PBMCs. The CDR3 loop reads CASSVPDRVEAFF. CDR3 in DNA: TGTGCCAGTAGTGTCCCGGACAGGGTTGAAGCTTTCTTT.